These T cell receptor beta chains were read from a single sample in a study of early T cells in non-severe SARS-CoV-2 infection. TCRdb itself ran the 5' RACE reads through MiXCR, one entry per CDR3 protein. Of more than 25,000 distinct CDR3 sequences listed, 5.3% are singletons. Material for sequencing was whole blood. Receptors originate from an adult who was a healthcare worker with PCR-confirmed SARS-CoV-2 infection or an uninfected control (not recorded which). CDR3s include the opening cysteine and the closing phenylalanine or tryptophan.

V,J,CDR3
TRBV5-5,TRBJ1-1,CASSLEQGTTDTEAFF
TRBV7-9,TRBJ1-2,CASSHELVNRQGFNYGYTF
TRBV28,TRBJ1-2,CASSSGGAEDYGYTF
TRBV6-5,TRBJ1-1,CASSRLHTEAFF
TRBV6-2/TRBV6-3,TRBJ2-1,CASSLIRGKGEQFF
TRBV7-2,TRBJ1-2,CASSFNTGNYGYTF
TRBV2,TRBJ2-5,CASIGTGTKGTQYF
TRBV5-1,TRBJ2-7,CASSLQTPSYEQYF
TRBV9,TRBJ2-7,CASSAEGGAREQYF
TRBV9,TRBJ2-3,CASSKNEILFKADTQYF
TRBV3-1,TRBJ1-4,CASSPGTGGEKLFF
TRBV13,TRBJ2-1,CASSFQRDHSEQFF
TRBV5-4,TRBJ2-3,CASSPGQVPDTQYF
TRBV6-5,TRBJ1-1,CASRNRLRGTEAFF
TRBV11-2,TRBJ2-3,CASSRLLGSTDTQYF
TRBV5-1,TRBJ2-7,CASSLVAGGYEQYF
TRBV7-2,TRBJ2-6,CASSLAGSGANVLTF
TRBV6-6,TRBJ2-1,CASRGDISGHYEQFF
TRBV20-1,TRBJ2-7,CSARRMGQETYEQYF
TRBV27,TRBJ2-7,CASRNSGRSNEQYF
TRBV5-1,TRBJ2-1,CASSFSSGTYNEQFF
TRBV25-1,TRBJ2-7,CASSEAGGSEQYF
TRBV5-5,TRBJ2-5,CASSLIWSGGETQYF
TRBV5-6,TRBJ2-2,CASSLTSGPNTGELFF
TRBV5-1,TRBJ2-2,CASSLEGTGELFF
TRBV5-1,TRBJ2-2,CASSLGGTNTGELFF
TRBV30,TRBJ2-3,CAWSVKGPDTQYF
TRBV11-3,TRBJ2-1,CASSPGGPNEQFF
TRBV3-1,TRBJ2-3,CASSPSSAGGTDTQYF
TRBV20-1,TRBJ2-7,CSARKPGTSGIMYEQYF
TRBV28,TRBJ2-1,CASNTGINHNEQFF
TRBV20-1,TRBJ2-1,CSARDLSSGRAGQFF
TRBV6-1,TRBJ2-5,CASSADGTQETQYF
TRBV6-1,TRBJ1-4,CASRDRQAVNEKLFF
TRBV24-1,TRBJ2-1,CATSDLGQEFF
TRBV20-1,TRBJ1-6,CSARDRGNSPLHF
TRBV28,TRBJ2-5,CASSTPLAGSQETQYF
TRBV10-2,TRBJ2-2,CASSGGAFEGTGELFF
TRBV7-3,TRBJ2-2,CASSPGGAGGELFF
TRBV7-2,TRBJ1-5,CASSLAGYGQPQHF
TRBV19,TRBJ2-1,CASSRGATEQFF
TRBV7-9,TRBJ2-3,CASSQPGGGGDTQYF